This T cell receptor beta chain was sequenced during a study of cytomegalovirus exposure and HLA in healthy donors. CDR3 length equals 14 residues. V shed 2 bases, J shed 1 base, and the junction held 3 bases outside the gene matches. From germline, CDR1 is GTSNPN and CDR2 SVGIG (reference sequence). The study ran its PCR with 60 Vbeta and 13 Jbeta primers. The data were produced by immunoSEQ multiplex PCR, yet TCRdb's version contains in-frame clones alone and is incomplete. The sample yields about 140,000 clones, more than 75% seen once. This clone was counted only a few times. This chain joins TRBV30 and TRBJ2-7; 9 nucleotides agree with TRBD1. Sequencing used PBMCs. The origin of this receptor is a man aged 35 to 55 in good health and CMV-seronegative. CDR3 sequence (DNA): TGTGCCTGGAGTACAGGGGGCCGGTCCTACGAGCAGTACTTC. Protein sequence: CAWSTGGRSYEQYF.